This T cell receptor beta chain was profiled in a study of OX40 agonist ivuxolimab in advanced cancers. This CDR3 contains 14 residues. With 5 bases clipped from V and 10 bases from J, the junction kept 4 bases outside the gene matches. Germline values: CDR1 MGHDK, CDR2 SYGVNS. TCRdb's table, derived via immunoSEQ multiplex PCR, lists solely in-frame clones and lacks some. The repertoire holds 70,000 or so clones, under 90% seen once, with 0.95% to 1.5% in the top ten. The TCR comes from an adult with an advanced solid tumor such as melanoma, head and neck, liver or kidney cancer. Here the sequenced sample was CD4+ or CD8+ T cells sorted from blood, taken in a trial of the OX40 agonist ivuxolimab. The V and J genes are TRBV25-1 and TRBJ1-6; 11 nucleotides match TRBD1. CDR3 coding DNA: TGTGCCAGCAGTCACGGGACAGGGGGATCACCCCTCCACTTT. It codes for CASSHGTGGSPLHF. The entire variable domain, with the rest obtained from reference TRBV25-1 and TRBJ1-6, is as follows: EADIYQTPRYLVIGTGKKITLECSQTMGHDKMYWYQQDPGMELHLIHYSYGVNSTEKGDLSSESTVSRIRTEHFPLTLESARPSHTSQYLCASSHGTGGSPLHFGNGTRLTVT.